The 17 T cell receptor beta chains given below trace back to one sample, sequenced in a study of blood T cells in healthy people across ages. Together with a sample-barcoded 5' primer, a J-beta primer mix was included in a second PCR lasting about 7 to 12 cycles. From the 5' RACE reads, TCRdb called clonotypes with MiXCR, one entry per CDR3 protein. The sample includes about 1 million distinct CDR3 sequences, more than 35% of them seen just once. Sequencing was carried out using blood. The origin of the receptors is an older woman in good health.

The V call is TRBV7-2, the J call TRBJ2-3, with no clear D. The CDR3 extends over 16 amino acids. The germline V gene encodes CDR1 SGHTA and CDR2 FQGNSA. V was clipped by 4 bases and J by 2 bases, with 16 bases between them. CDR3 DNA sequence: TGTGCCAGCAGCTCCCTGACACGGTTATTCACAGATACGCAGTATTTT. Its protein product is CASSSLTRLFTDTQYF. The variable domain in full, completed from reference TRBV7-2 and TRBJ2-3, reads GAGVSQSPSNKVTEKGKDVELRCDPISGHTALYWYRQSLGQGLEFLIYFQGNSAPDKSGLPSDRFSAERTGGSVSTLTIQRTQQEDSAVYLCASSSLTRLFTDTQYFGPGTRLTVL.

This chain links TRBV25-1 with TRBJ1-2; the D gene is possibly TRBD1 (6 bases). The V end was cut by 2 bases, the J end by 8 bases, with 15 bases between. The CDR3 length is 14 residues. Per germline, CDR1 MGHDK and CDR2 SYGVNS. The CDR3 DNA follows: TGTGCCAGCAGTGAAGGGCGGGGGGCACGAGGCTACACCTTC. This sequence encodes CASSEGRGARGYTF.

About this clonotype itself: The germline gene is not matched at one end of the junction; a read error may be the cause. The genes are TRBV20-1 and TRBJ1-1; 8 bases are shared with TRBD1. The CDR3 totals 13 residues. The germline CDR1 and CDR2 sequences are DFQATT and SNEGSKA (reference sequence). Here the CDR3 reads CSETRTGNAEAFF. The CDR3, as DNA: TGCAGTGAAACCCGGACAGGGAACGCTGAAGCTTTCTTT.

This clonotype has only a few counts. V and J are TRBV7-8 and TRBJ2-1, with unresolved D. CDR1 and CDR2 (germline): SGHVS, FQNEAQ. The CDR3 is made up of 11 amino acids. V was cut by 5 bases and J by 7 bases, with 6 bases left in between. CDR3 sequence reads: CASSASNEQFF. In DNA, the CDR3 is TGTGCCAGCAGCGCTAGTAATGAGCAGTTCTTC.

The chain recombines TRBV6-2 or TRBV6-3 with TRBJ2-1; 10 nucleotides match TRBD2. The trim removed 2 bases at V and 0 bases at J, leaving 7 bases unmatched. The germline gives CDR1 MNHEY, CDR2 SVGEGT. The CDR3 runs 18 residues. The CDR3 DNA reads TGTGCCAGCAGTTACAATACCGAGCGGGGGGGCTCCTACAATGAGCAGTTCTTC. This gives the protein CASSYNTERGGSYNEQFF.

The chain has TRBV29-1 and TRBJ2-4, with 8 bases matching TRBD1. The J call is doubtful: the DNA matches TRBJ2-7 better. This CDR3 has 14 amino acids. Germline CDR1 is SQVTM and CDR2 is ANQGSEA. The DNA for the CDR3 is TGCAGCGCCTCTCCCTCGGGACAGGTCGACGAGCAGTACTTC. This encodes CSASPSGQVDEQYF.

The rearrangement joins TRBV4-1 to TRBJ2-1; 8 bases map to TRBD1. Germline CDR1 is MGHRA and CDR2 is YSYEKL. J was trimmed by 0 bases and V by 5 bases; bases with no gene match: 15. The CDR3 spans 19 residues. The CDR3 here is CASSSSGQAGARSYNEQFF. CDR3 nucleotides: TGCGCCAGCAGCTCATCGGGACAGGCTGGTGCGCGCTCCTACAATGAGCAGTTCTTC.

This rearrangement joins TRBV2 to TRBJ2-3; D possibly corresponds to TRBD1 (6 bases). The CDR3 has 14 amino acids. The ends were cut back, 7 bases at V and 2 bases at J, with 13 bases in the middle. CDR1 is SNHLY and CDR2 is FYNNEI in the germline V gene. CDR3 region: CASNLPGATDTQYF. DNA of the CDR3: TGTGCCAGCAATCTCCCAGGGGCCACAGATACGCAGTATTTT.

The V call is TRBV3-1, the J call TRBJ2-3; D unclear. This CDR3 comprises 14 residues. Germline CDR1 reads LGHDT; CDR2 reads YNNKEL (reference sequence). With 0 bases removed from V and 4 bases from J, the gap between germline ends came to 8 bases. In DNA, the CDR3 is TGTGCCAGCAGCCAAGATCGACTTTCAGATACGCAGTATTTT. Amino acid sequence: CASSQDRLSDTQYF.

This clonotype was seen a few times. The CDR3 loop is CASSLDAPGDEQFF. DNA for the CDR3: TGCGCCAGCAGCTTGGACGCCCCGGGGGATGAGCAGTTCTTC. This chain connects TRBV5-1 to TRBJ2-1, with D maybe TRBD2 (6 bases). The V end lost 0 bases, the J end lost 8 bases, and 12 bases lay between the germline ends. The CDR3 extends over 14 amino acids. Germline loops: CDR1 SGHRS, CDR2 YFSETQ. The full variable domain, rest sourced from reference TRBV5-1 and TRBJ2-1, is KAGVTQTPRYLIKTRGQQVTLSCSPISGHRSVSWYQQTPGQGLQFLFEYFSETQRNKGNFPGRFSGRQFSNSRSEMNVSTLELGDSALYLCASSLDAPGDEQFFGPGTRLTVL.

This clonotype was detected a few times. V is TRBV7-8 and J is TRBJ2-5; D is possibly TRBD2 (5 bases). Germline V gives CDR1 SGHVS, CDR2 FQNEAQ. V was trimmed by 4 bases and J by 2 bases, leaving 11 bases between them. CDR3 size: 14 residues. Written as DNA, the CDR3 is TGTGCCAGCAGCTCGGACTCAGTACAAGAGACCCAGTACTTC. Residues: CASSSDSVQETQYF.

This chain joins TRBV9 and TRBJ2-3, with TRBD1 matching 9 bases. The junction had 7 bases not matched to a gene; V was cut back by 3 bases and J by 5 bases. From germline, CDR1 is SGDLS and CDR2 YYNGEE. The CDR3 is 15 amino acids. The CDR3 DNA reads as TGTGCCAGCAGCGGACCGGGACAGGGTAAAGATACGCAGTATTTT. Protein sequence: CASSGPGQGKDTQYF.

The chain carries TRBV24-1 and TRBJ2-1, with D maybe TRBD1 (5 bases). Gene TRBJ2-7 matches the end of the DNA better, so the J call may be wrong. CDR3 length: 15 residues. Germline CDR1 reads KGHDR; CDR2 reads SFDVKD. The chain's CDR3 is CATSDGEGVPYEQYF. CDR3 nucleotide sequence: TGTGCCACCAGTGATGGAGAAGGGGTCCCCTACGAGCAGTACTTC.

The rearrangement joins TRBV12-3 or TRBV12-4 to TRBJ1-5; D is uncertain. This CDR3 is 14 amino acids long. The V end lost 2 bases, the J end lost 5 bases, and 10 bases lay between the germline ends. The CDR3 sequence: CASSLQAGDQPQHF. CDR3 DNA: TGTGCCAGCAGTTTACAGGCGGGTGATCAGCCCCAGCATTTT.

V usage is TRBV6-7 and J usage is TRBJ2-5; 9 nucleotides align to TRBD2. TRBV6-7 is placed among ORFs of uncertain function. The CDR3 is made up of 18 amino acids. The V and J ends lost 5 bases and 2 bases, in that order; junction bases with no gene match: 15. In nucleotides, the CDR3 is TGTGCCAGCAGTCCTCTTAGCGGGAGATGGGTAGGGCAAGAGACCCAGTACTTC. It is translated as CASSPLSGRWVGQETQYF.

This clonotype was detected a few times. The rearrangement uses TRBV15 and TRBJ2-3; D unclear. The CDR3 totals 15 residues. The V gene's germline CDR1 is LNHNV and CDR2 YYDKDF (reference sequence). Trimming stripped 9 bases from V and 4 bases from J, with 20 bases between. In DNA, the CDR3 is TGTGCCACGACCCAGTCAAGGGCCGGCGCAGATACGCAGTATTTT. Translation gives CATTQSRAGADTQYF.

As to this clonotype: Here the CDR3 omits its conserved ending phenylalanine or tryptophan, so a read error is the likely source. The J gene is TRBJ2-1, the V gene TRBV9, with 9 bases identical to TRBD2. The CDR3 sequence is 15 residues long. V shed 4 bases, J shed 5 bases, and the junction held 7 bases outside the gene matches. Germline V gene lookup returns CDR1 SGDLS and CDR2 YYNGEE. The CDR3 nucleotides are TGTGCCAGCAGCCCCTCGGGACTAGCAGACAATGAGCAGTTCCTC. Its translation: CASSPSGLADNEQFL.